One sample yielded the 14 T cell receptor beta chains listed below, sequenced in a study of CD8 T cells in Susac syndrome. An input of roughly 0.5 to 1 ug of RNA was subjected to reverse transcription using random hexamers. One entry per CDR3 protein, called by TCRdb with MiXCR from the immunoSEQ multiplex PCR reads. The profile shows around 170,000 distinct CDR3 sequences, roughly 94% of them singletons. The sample consisted of CD8+ T cells from PBMCs. These receptors all stem from a human donor with Susac syndrome.

This chain connects TRBV29-1 to TRBJ1-1; tentative D call: TRBD1 (6 bases). The CDR3 is made up of 12 amino acids. The V gene lost 3 bases and the J gene lost 9 bases, with 14 bases spanning the gap. Germline V gives CDR1 SQVTM, CDR2 ANQGSEA. CDR3 sequence (DNA): TGCAGCGTTGATTCTGGGGGGCCCAAAGCTTTCTTT. Protein sequence: CSVDSGGPKAFF.

The chain has TRBV11-2 and TRBJ2-1; D uncertain. Germline lookup yields CDR1 SGHAT and CDR2 FQNNGV. V was cut by 5 bases and J by 10 bases, with 12 bases left in between. CDR3 length: 12 amino acids. The CDR3 sequence: CASSLRRGEQFF. CDR3 sequence (DNA): TGTGCCAGCAGCCTCCGACGTGGGGAGCAGTTCTTC.

The chain is built from TRBV4-2 and TRBJ1-3; D not resolved. Germline lookup yields CDR1 LGHNA and CDR2 YNFKEQ. The CDR3 consists of 12 residues. Trimming took 4 bases from V and 1 from J, leaving 2 bases between them. The CDR3: CASSPSGNTIYF. As DNA, the CDR3 is TGTGCCAGCAGCCCTTCTGGAAACACCATATATTTT.

The chain carries TRBV20-1 and TRBJ1-1; tentative D call: TRBD1 (5 bases). Germline V gene data show CDR1 as DFQATT and CDR2 as SNEGSKA (reference sequence). V was clipped by 8 bases and J by 0 bases, with 10 bases between them. This CDR3 spans 12 amino acids. The CDR3 DNA follows: TGCAGTTACAGGAACATGAACACTGAAGCTTTCTTT. Amino acids: CSYRNMNTEAFF.

The chain couples TRBV27 to TRBJ2-7, with D unresolved. The ends were cut back, 2 bases at V and 0 bases at J, with 11 bases in the middle. This CDR3 has 15 residues. CDR1 MNHEY and CDR2 SMNVEV come from the germline V gene (reference sequence). The CDR3 nucleotides are TGTGCCAGCAGTTTAGGTCCACAGCCCTCCTACGAGCAGTACTTC. This encodes CASSLGPQPSYEQYF.

The chain is built from TRBV2 and TRBJ2-1; the D is unclear. CDR1 is SNHLY, CDR2 FYNNEI, per germline. Trimming removed 3 bases from V and 8 bases from J, with 8 bases in between. The CDR3 runs to 12 residues. CDR3 residues: CASSDLDYEQFF. The CDR3, as DNA: TGTGCCAGCAGTGACTTGGATTATGAGCAGTTCTTC.

The chain carries TRBV3-1 and TRBJ2-5; D remains ambiguous. The CDR3 length is 13 residues. The germline gives CDR1 LGHDT, CDR2 YNNKEL (reference sequence). Trimming stripped 0 bases from V and 4 bases from J, with 6 bases between. The CDR3: CASSQDLGETQYF. The DNA for the CDR3 is TGTGCCAGCAGCCAAGATTTGGGAGAGACCCAGTACTTC.

The chain joins TRBV27 to TRBJ1-5, with 8 bases fitting TRBD1. CDR1 MNHEY and CDR2 SMNVEV come from the germline V gene (reference sequence). CDR3 size: 15 residues. Losses at the gene ends were 4 bases for V and 2 bases for J; bases not matched to a gene: 4. The DNA for the CDR3 is TGTGCCAGCAGTTCAAAGGACAGGGGCAATCAGCCCCAGCATTTT. Amino acids: CASSSKDRGNQPQHF.

The chain couples TRBV19 to TRBJ2-2; D unclear. CDR3 length: 15 amino acids. Trimming cost V 9 bases and J 1 base, with 15 bases left between them. Germline CDR1 is LNHDA and CDR2 is SQIVND (reference sequence). The CDR3 DNA sequence: TGTGCCAGCGGCGCCCTTGACAAGAACACCGGGGAGCTGTTTTTT. Its translation is CASGALDKNTGELFF.

This chain joins TRBV14 and TRBJ2-3; the D gene is possibly TRBD2 (5 bases). The CDR3 runs to 12 residues. The V end lost 5 bases, the J end lost 7 bases, and 10 bases lay between the germline ends. The germline V gene encodes CDR1 SGHDN and CDR2 FVKESK. DNA for the CDR3: TGTGCCAGCAGCGCCCGACTAAATACGCAGTATTTT. It is translated as CASSARLNTQYF. Supplemented by reference TRBV14 and TRBJ2-3, the full variable domain reads EAGVTQFPSHSVIEKGQTVTLRCDPISGHDNLYWYRRVMGKEIKFLLHFVKESKQDESGMPNNRFLAERTGGTYSTLKVQPAELEDSGVYFCASSARLNTQYFGPGTRLTVL.

V usage is TRBV19 and J usage is TRBJ1-5; D remains unclear. Germline V CDR1 and CDR2: LNHDA, SQIVND (reference sequence). V was shortened by 0 bases and J by 7 bases, with 10 bases between the two germline ends. The CDR3 extends over 14 amino acids. The CDR3 DNA is TGTGCCAGTAGTATAGACCCGGTTGGGCAGCCCCAGCATTTT. It encodes CASSIDPVGQPQHF. Complete variable domain (other parts from reference TRBV19 and TRBJ1-5): DGGITQSPKYLFRKEGQNVTLSCEQNLNHDAMYWYRQDPGQGLRLIYYSQIVNDFQKGDIAEGYSVSREKKESFPLTVTSAQKNPTAFYLCASSIDPVGQPQHFGDGTRLSIL.

CDR3 nucleotides: TGCAGTGCGAACCGACTAGCGGGAGTTCATAATGAGCAGTTCTTC. It specifies CSANRLAGVHNEQFF. The rearrangement uses TRBV20-1 and TRBJ2-1; 12 bases map to TRBD2. V was clipped by 6 bases and J by 7 bases; unmatched bases: 10. CDR3 size: 15 residues. CDR1 is DFQATT, CDR2 SNEGSKA, per germline (reference sequence).

This clonotype was picked up a small number of times. The chain uses TRBV7-8 and TRBJ2-1, with D perhaps matching TRBD1 or TRBD2 (5 bases each). CDR1 SGHVS and CDR2 FQNEAQ come from the germline V gene. The CDR3 sequence is 12 residues long. V shed 5 bases and J shed 6 bases, with 8 bases lying between them. CDR3 sequence reads: CASSEGTNEQFF. The CDR3 region has the DNA TGTGCCAGCAGCGAAGGGACCAATGAGCAGTTCTTC.

The V gene is TRBV29-1, the J gene TRBJ2-5; D is perhaps TRBD1 (7 bases). The V gene's germline CDR1 is SQVTM and CDR2 ANQGSEA. The CDR3 runs 13 residues. Trimming took off 6 bases at V and 2 bases at J, with 13 bases between the two ends. CDR3: CSVAGQLQETQYF. CDR3 bases: TGCAGCGTCGCGGGACAGCTACAAGAGACCCAGTACTTC.